This T cell receptor beta chain was observed in a study of T cell responses to AZD1222 COVID-19 vaccine. Study conclusions and caveats: Once two AZD1222 doses were given, Spike-specific TCR breadth and depth went up.

This clone was counted only a few times. Its antigen is not identified. The CDR3 spans 16 residues. Germline values: CDR1 SGHVS, CDR2 FNYEAQ. The J segment lost 8 bases and the V segment lost 5 bases, leaving 11 bases of the junction unmatched. Sequenced by immunoSEQ multiplex PCR; TCRdb stores in-frame clones only, minus some. The sample has roughly 95,000 clones; roughly 90% are singletons. Pooled together were second doses at about 4 or about 12 weeks. The chain uses TRBV7-6 and TRBJ1-6, with 8 bases fitting TRBD1. This receptor was obtained from an adult who received the AZD1222 COVID-19 vaccine. Sequencing used peripheral blood, obtained 28 days after the second AZD1222 dose. The CDR3 is CASSNGAGGRDSPLHF. CDR3 bases: TGTGCCAGCAGCAACGGGGCAGGGGGCCGTGATTCACCCCTCCACTTT.